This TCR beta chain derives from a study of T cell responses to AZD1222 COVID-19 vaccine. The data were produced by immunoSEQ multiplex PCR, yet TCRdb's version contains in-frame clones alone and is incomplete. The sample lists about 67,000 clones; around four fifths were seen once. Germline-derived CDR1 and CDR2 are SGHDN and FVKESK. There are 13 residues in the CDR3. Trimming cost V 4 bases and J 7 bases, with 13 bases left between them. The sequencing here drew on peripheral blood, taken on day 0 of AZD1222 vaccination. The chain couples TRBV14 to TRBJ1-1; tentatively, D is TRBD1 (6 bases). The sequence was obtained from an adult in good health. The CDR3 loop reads CASSPWGASEAFF. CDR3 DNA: TGTGCCAGCAGCCCTTGGGGGGCCAGTGAAGCTTTCTTT. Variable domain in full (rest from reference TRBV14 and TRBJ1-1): EAGVTQFPSHSVIEKGQTVTLRCDPISGHDNLYWYRRVMGKEIKFLLHFVKESKQDESGMPNNRFLAERTGGTYSTLKVQPAELEDSGVYFCASSPWGASEAFFGQGTRLTVV.